These 12 T cell receptor beta chains were sequenced from one sample in a study of circulating tumor DNA in untreated peripheral T-cell lymphoma. The assay was immunoSEQ multiplex PCR, and TCRdb's table has in-frame clones only and misses some. The sample holds around 25 clones. The sequencing input was cell-free DNA from blood serum. These receptor sequences come from a human donor with peripheral T-cell lymphoma.

The chain combines TRBV5-5 with TRBJ2-7; no definite D call. Trimming cost V 0 bases and J 1 base, with 8 bases left between them. From germline, CDR1 is SGHKS and CDR2 YYEKEE (reference sequence). The CDR3 extends over 14 amino acids. CDR3 in amino acids: CASSLGTASYEQYF. CDR3 coding DNA: TGTGCCAGCAGCTTGGGAACAGCTTCCTACGAGCAGTACTTC.

Only a few counts were recorded for this clone. V gene TRBV12-2 combines with J gene TRBJ2-6. TRBV12-2 is noted as a pseudogene. This CDR3 has 17 residues. CDR3 residues: CASRGWYTQSRANVLTF. The CDR3, as DNA: TGTGCAAGTCGCGGATGGTACACACAAAGTCGGGCCAACGTCCTGACTTTC.

The V call is TRBV4-1, the J call TRBJ1-2; tentative D call: TRBD1 (5 bases). With 4 bases removed from V and 8 bases from J, the gap between germline ends came to 11 bases. The CDR3 contains 12 residues. Germline assignment: CDR1 MGHRA and CDR2 YSYEKL. The CDR3 spells CASSPPWGGYTF. The CDR3 nucleotides read TGCGCCAGCAGCCCCCCATGGGGGGGCTACACCTTC.

This clone was observed a handful of times. This chain uses TRBV7-9 with TRBJ2-1; 11 nucleotides line up with TRBD2. This CDR3 region has 15 residues. From germline, CDR1 is SEHNR and CDR2 FQNEAQ (reference sequence). The J segment lost 0 bases and the V segment lost 5 bases, leaving 0 bases of the junction unmatched. CDR3: CASSGTSGSYNEQFF. As DNA, the CDR3 is TGTGCCAGCAGCGGGACTAGCGGCTCCTACAATGAGCAGTTCTTC.

This clone was found once. The chain is built from TRBV29-1 and TRBJ2-3, with D unresolved. The ends were cut back, 6 bases at V and 7 bases at J, with 8 bases in the middle. The CDR3 has 10 residues. CDR1 is SQVTM, CDR2 ANQGSEA, per germline. CDR3 DNA sequence: TGCAGCGTCTTAAAGAATACGCAGTATTTT. This encodes CSVLKNTQYF.

This chain joins TRBV12-1 and TRBJ2-6; the table's TRBD1 call for D was not verified on the DNA. TRBV12-1 is an annotated pseudogene. CDR3 length equals 18 residues. The CDR3 DNA reads TGTGCCAGCAGCTTGTGCAATGTAGGACAAAGTCGGGCCAACGTCCTGACTTTC. It encodes CASSLCNVGQSRANVLTF.

This clone was detected once. The rearrangement uses TRBV29-1 and TRBJ2-5; TRBD1 matches 11 bases. The CDR3 is made up of 15 amino acids. The germline CDR1 and CDR2 sequences are SQVTM and ANQGSEA. Trimming removed 4 bases from V and 5 bases from J; junction bases left unmatched: 9. The CDR3 protein is CSVAAGQGVGETQYF. In nucleotides, the CDR3 is TGCAGCGTTGCAGCGGGACAGGGGGTCGGGGAGACCCAGTACTTC.

The rearrangement links TRBV6-5 to TRBJ1-2; D uncertain. Trimming took off 6 bases at V and 4 bases at J, with 12 bases between the two ends. The CDR3 has 13 amino acids. The V gene's germline CDR1 is MNHEY and CDR2 SVGAGI. CDR3 nucleotide sequence: TGTGCCAGCAGGCGCGGGCAGGCCTATGGCTACACCTTC. It specifies CASRRGQAYGYTF.

This sequence joins TRBV10-3 and TRBJ2-3; 10 bases are a match to TRBD1. Germline CDR1 ENHRY, CDR2 SYGVKD. This CDR3 spans 16 amino acids. The ends lost 6 bases at V and 2 bases at J; junction bases unmatched: 8. This CDR3 reads CAISPRDRGVTDTQYF. The CDR3 nucleotides are TGTGCCATCAGCCCGAGGGACAGGGGTGTCACAGATACGCAGTATTTT.

The chain recombines TRBV6-5 with TRBJ2-1; D is uncertain. The CDR3 extends over 15 amino acids. Trimming left V 0 bases short and J 0 bases short, with 6 bases between. The germline V gene encodes CDR1 MNHEY and CDR2 SVGAGI. CDR3 DNA: TGTGCCAGCAGTTACTCCCCCGGCTCCTACAATGAGCAGTTCTTC. Its protein product is CASSYSPGSYNEQFF.

This sequence joins TRBV5-6 and TRBJ2-3, with 12 bases aligning to TRBD2. V gave up 6 bases and J gave up 0 bases; unmatched junction bases: 14. Germline V gene sequence: CDR1 SGHDT, CDR2 YYEEEE. The CDR3 is made up of 19 amino acids. The CDR3 region has the DNA TGTGCCAGCACTCGGACACTAGCGGGGGGCCTCGGAAGCACAGATACGCAGTATTTT. Its translation is CASTRTLAGGLGSTDTQYF.

The rearrangement joins TRBV18 to TRBJ2-1, with a weak D call TRBD2 (6 bases). Germline lookup yields CDR1 KGHSH and CDR2 LQKENI. Trimming shortened V by 3 bases and J by 8 bases, and 11 bases separated the two germline ends. This CDR3 has 13 amino acids. The DNA for the CDR3 is TGTGCCAGCTCACCGAGGAGGGAGCATGAGCAGTTCTTC. Translated: CASSPRREHEQFF.